The clone carrying this T cell receptor beta chain occurred many times. Its antigen remains unidentified. TCR beta CDR3 regions were amplified from RNA transcripts. HTBI primers were used for first-round RT-PCR of the TCR CDR3. TCRdb ran MiXCR on the multiplex PCR reads and lists one entry per CDR3 protein. Of under 350,000 distinct CDR3 sequences listed, about an eighth are singletons. The sample belongs to a study of T cells in Graves' hyperthyroidism and ophthalmopathy. Recently diagnosed hyperthyroidism of less than 2 months' duration affected patients aged 18 to 65. Clinicians diagnosed patients from clinical symptoms, serum thyroxine and TRAb, thyroid ultrasound and orbital computed tomography. Whole-study results and caveats: From stable hyperthyroidism, ophthalmopathy was separated by a 13 V-J model. In blood, most of the thyroid clonotypes expanded above 0.001 were also present.

There are 16 residues in the CDR3. The trim removed 3 bases at V and 3 bases at J, leaving 8 bases unmatched. The rearrangement links TRBV12-3 or TRBV12-4 to TRBJ1-5, with 7 positions matching TRBD1. The sequence was obtained from a woman under 40 with Graves' hyperthyroidism that later progressed to Graves' ophthalmopathy. Sequencing was carried out using blood. The CDR3 nucleotides are TGTGCCAGCAGTTTGGGAAGGACAGGCGACAATCAGCCCCAGCATTTT. Protein sequence: CASSLGRTGDNQPQHF.